The 15 T cell receptor beta chains presented below share a single source sample, sequenced in a study of human T cells and chemical hapten exposure. Stated time point: patch test 3, about 24 weeks after DPC sensitization. Treatment given: therapeutic diphenylcyclopropenone sensitization with weekly scalp DPC. MiXCR was run by TCRdb on the RACE reads, yielding one entry per CDR3 protein. Of 50,000 or so distinct CDR3 sequences listed, about 10% were seen once; the top ten hold over 15%. Sample: whole blood, taken in connection with sensitization to the hapten diphenylcyclopropenone (DPC). These receptors came from a woman between 40 and 55 years old with alopecia areata. Some clones in this sample may be carry-over from other donors' samples.

This clonotype has only a few counts. This chain links TRBV7-9 with TRBJ2-7; 7 nucleotides agree with TRBD2. Germline CDR1 is SEHNR and CDR2 is FQNEAQ (reference sequence). The CDR3 has 13 residues. J was trimmed by 2 bases and V by 5 bases; bases with no gene match: 3. CDR3 sequence: CASSILAPYEQYF. The CDR3 bases are TGTGCCAGCAGCATACTAGCGCCCTACGAGCAGTACTTC.

This clonotype has only a few counts. The chain recombines TRBV6-4 with TRBJ2-6; D is unresolved. The germline gives CDR1 MRHNA, CDR2 SNTAGT. The CDR3 contains 14 residues. V dropped 4 bases and J dropped 0 bases, with 4 bases sitting between them. The CDR3 sequence is CASSVNSGANVLTF. CDR3 DNA sequence: TGTGCCAGCAGTGTAAACTCTGGGGCCAACGTCCTGACTTTC.

CDR3: CASTPAGGGREKTQYF. CDR3 bases: TGTGCCAGCACCCCAGCCGGGGGGGGCCGGGAAAAGACCCAGTACTTC. The rearrangement uses TRBV12-3 or TRBV12-4 and TRBJ2-5, with TRBD2 matching over 8 bases. The junction had 16 bases not matched to a gene; V was cut back by 7 bases and J by 6 bases. The CDR3 is 16 residues long.

This clonotype was detected a few times. This sequence joins TRBV4-2 and TRBJ2-7; a weak D match, TRBD2 (5 bases). This CDR3 has 15 amino acids. Germline V gene data show CDR1 as LGHNA and CDR2 as YNFKEQ. The V end lost 4 bases, the J end lost 3 bases, and 16 bases lay between the germline ends. The CDR3 loop reads CASSREQTGSYEQYF. Written as DNA, the CDR3 is TGTGCCAGCAGCCGGGAACAGACTGGGAGCTACGAGCAGTACTTC.

The V call is TRBV29-1, the J call TRBJ2-3, with 9 bases lining up with TRBD2. The CDR3 has 14 residues. Germline V gene sequence: CDR1 SQVTM, CDR2 ANQGSEA. Losses at the gene ends were 2 bases for V and 7 bases for J; bases not matched to a gene: 7. The CDR3 nucleotides are TGCAGCGTTGAAAAGCGGGGGGCAAAATATACGCAGTATTTT. This codes for CSVEKRGAKYTQYF.

The table lists this clonotype with a few counts. The chain links TRBV7-3 to TRBJ2-3; 12 bases map to TRBD2. Trimming took 4 bases from V and 1 from J; bases not matched to a gene: 9. CDR1 and CDR2 from the germline V gene are SGHTA and FQGTGA. This CDR3 region has 18 residues. The CDR3, as DNA: TGTGCCAGCAGCTCTCAGGCGGGACTAGCGGGTGGCACAGATACGCAGTATTTT. Translating it yields CASSSQAGLAGGTDTQYF.

This clonotype was recorded a few times. The chain recombines TRBV18 with TRBJ1-1, with no clear D. Trimming removed 0 bases from V and 5 bases from J, with 4 bases in between. Per the germline V gene, CDR1 is KGHSH and CDR2 is LQKENI. This CDR3 is built from 12 residues. CDR3 region: CASSPPRTEAFF. The CDR3 bases are TGTGCCAGCTCACCACCGAGAACTGAAGCTTTCTTT.

This clonotype was picked up a small number of times. The genes are TRBV7-8 and TRBJ1-2; D might be TRBD1 (5 bases). The CDR3 loop spans 12 amino acids. Trimming removed 0 bases from V and 8 bases from J, with 7 bases in between. The germline CDR1 and CDR2 sequences are SGHVS and FQNEAQ. This chain's CDR3 is CASSLAGEGYTF. The CDR3 region has the DNA TGTGCCAGCAGCTTAGCAGGGGAAGGCTACACCTTC.

The rearrangement links TRBV2 to TRBJ2-1, with a tentative D call TRBD2 (7 bases). The germline V gene has CDR1 SNHLY and CDR2 FYNNEI. The CDR3 is 13 amino acids. The ends were cut back, 3 bases at V and 9 bases at J, with 12 bases in the middle. The CDR3 DNA is TGTGCCAGCAGTGAGATAAGGGGGGGTGAGCAGTTCTTC. Residues: CASSEIRGGEQFF.

This clonotype was found a few times. The V and J genes are TRBV20-1 and TRBJ1-1, with 12 bases aligning to TRBD1. The CDR3 is 12 amino acids. Germline V CDR1 and CDR2: DFQATT, SNEGSKA (reference sequence). V lost 6 bases to trimming and J lost 4 bases; unmatched junction nucleotides: 0. The DNA for the CDR3 is TGCAGTGCGGGACAGGGGGCCACTGAAGCTTTCTTT. Its protein product is CSAGQGATEAFF.

This clonotype has ten or more counts. The rearrangement uses TRBV6-1 and TRBJ2-1, with TRBD2 as a possible D gene (6 bases). The CDR3 length is 14 residues. V gave up 7 bases and J gave up 4 bases, with 14 bases separating them. Looked up from germline, CDR1 is MNHNS and CDR2 is SASEGT. CDR3 loop: CASKEAGHYNEQFF. The DNA for the CDR3 is TGTGCCAGCAAAGAGGCGGGGCATTACAATGAGCAGTTCTTC.

This chain uses TRBV21-1 with TRBJ2-3; the table calls TRBD1, which could not be checked here. TRBV21-1 is flagged as a pseudogene. CDR3 size: 17 residues. CDR3 amino acids: CASSKNHWGARPDTQYF. CDR3 in DNA: TGTGCCAGCAGCAAAAACCATTGGGGGGCGCGACCAGATACGCAGTATTTT.

At least ten counts were recorded for this clonotype. The chain is built from TRBV4-1 and TRBJ2-7, with 7 bases lining up with TRBD1. The CDR3 has 13 amino acids. V was clipped by 5 bases and J by 1 base; unmatched bases: 2. Germline V gene data show CDR1 as MGHRA and CDR2 as YSYEKL. The CDR3: CASSRGQSYEQYF. The CDR3 coding sequence is TGCGCCAGCAGCAGGGGACAGTCCTACGAGCAGTACTTC.

This clonotype was observed at least ten times. The CDR3 here is CAWSEAGNTQYF. The CDR3 coding sequence is TGTGCCTGGAGTGAAGCGGGGAATACGCAGTATTTT. V is TRBV30 and J is TRBJ2-3, with TRBD2 matching 7 bases. The V and J ends lost 1 base and 7 bases, in that order; junction bases with no gene match: 2. The CDR3 has 12 amino acids. Germline CDR1 is GTSNPN and CDR2 is SVGIG (reference sequence).

This clonotype showed up just a few times. The gene calls are TRBV18 and TRBJ2-2, with TRBD1 identical over 7 bases. Germline trimming cut 3 bases from V and 2 bases from J; bases unmatched to any gene: 6. The CDR3 consists of 16 residues. CDR1 is KGHSH and CDR2 is LQKENI in the germline V gene. The CDR3 loop reads CASSPPQGRNTGELFF. The DNA of the CDR3 is TGTGCCAGCTCACCTCCACAGGGGAGAAACACCGGGGAGCTGTTTTTT.